A selection of T cell receptor beta chains follows, all from one sample in a study of T cell responses to AZD1222 COVID-19 vaccine. TCRdb's table, derived via immunoSEQ multiplex PCR, lists solely in-frame clones and lacks some. Of more than 85,000 clones listed, approximately 91% were seen once; the top ten hold under 10%. The sequenced sample was peripheral blood, obtained on day 0 of AZD1222 vaccination. The source of these receptors is an adult in good health. Each CDR3 is given with its conserved first and last residue. D genes are given only for firm matches. Some rows have no size entry. The others give once, few or many, or a class for an expanded clone.

j_gene: TRBJ1-5; v_gene: TRBV15; d_gene: NA; len: 17; abundance: few; CDR3nt: TGTGCCACCAGTCCGGGTCGTGTTAAATCGGACGATCAGCCCCAGCATTTT; CDR3aa: CATSPGRVKSDDQPQHF
j_gene: TRBJ1-4; v_gene: TRBV19; d_gene: TRBD1; len: 17; abundance: NA; CDR3nt: TGTGCCAGTAGTATAGGTTCCACCGGGACAGGGGCCGGAAAACTGTTTTTT; CDR3aa: CASSIGSTGTGAGKLFF
j_gene: TRBJ2-7; v_gene: TRBV30; d_gene: NA; len: 12; abundance: NA; CDR3nt: TGTGCCTGGGGAAAACAGTCCTACGAGCAGTACTTC; CDR3aa: CAWGKQSYEQYF
j_gene: TRBJ1-4; v_gene: TRBV2; d_gene: TRBD1; len: 15; abundance: NA; CDR3nt: TGTGCCAGCAGTTATCAGGGGGCGGTAGGGGAAAAACTGTTTTTT; CDR3aa: CASSYQGAVGEKLFF
j_gene: TRBJ2-5; v_gene: TRBV7-3; d_gene: NA; len: 14; abundance: NA; CDR3nt: TGTGCCAGCAGCTTAAGCGGGGCCCAAGAGACCCAGTACTTC; CDR3aa: CASSLSGAQETQYF
j_gene: TRBJ2-5; v_gene: TRBV5-1; d_gene: NA; len: 19; abundance: NA; CDR3nt: TGCGCCAGCAGCTTGGGCATTCACGATCAGACGAGTTGGGCAGAGACCCAGTACTTC; CDR3aa: CASSLGIHDQTSWAETQYF
j_gene: TRBJ2-3; v_gene: TRBV5-5; d_gene: TRBD2; len: 18; abundance: NA; CDR3nt: TGTGCCAGCAGCTTTGGGCTAGCGGGGGGGCCTAGCACAGATACGCAGTATTTT; CDR3aa: CASSFGLAGGPSTDTQYF
j_gene: TRBJ1-5; v_gene: TRBV10-3; d_gene: NA; len: 15; abundance: NA; CDR3nt: TGTGCCATCAGTGAGTCAGGACAAGCCACTCGGCCCCAGCATTTT; CDR3aa: CAISESGQATRPQHF
j_gene: TRBJ2-1; v_gene: TRBV10-3; d_gene: TRBD2; len: 14; abundance: NA; CDR3nt: TGTGCCATCACCAGCGGGAGAGAGTACAATGAGCAGTTCTTC; CDR3aa: CAITSGREYNEQFF
j_gene: TRBJ1-4; v_gene: TRBV28; d_gene: NA; len: 13; abundance: NA; CDR3nt: TGTGCCAGCAGTTTACGCGGTAATGAAAAACTGTTTTTT; CDR3aa: CASSLRGNEKLFF
j_gene: TRBJ2-3; v_gene: TRBV19; d_gene: NA; len: 12; abundance: NA; CDR3nt: TGTGCCAGGAGGGGATACACAGATACGCAGTATTTT; CDR3aa: CARRGYTDTQYF
j_gene: TRBJ2-1; v_gene: TRBV5-1; d_gene: NA; len: 12; abundance: NA; CDR3nt: TGCGCCAGCAGCTTGCCAGGGGATGAGCAGTTCTTC; CDR3aa: CASSLPGDEQFF
j_gene: TRBJ1-1; v_gene: TRBV5-1; d_gene: NA; len: 12; abundance: NA; CDR3nt: TGCGCCAGCAGCTTGAGCCCCTCTAGGGCTTTCTTT; CDR3aa: CASSLSPSRAFF
j_gene: TRBJ1-2; v_gene: TRBV4-1; d_gene: NA; len: 15; abundance: NA; CDR3nt: TGCGCCAGCAGCCAACCTATAGGCCCAGCTTATGGCTACACCTTC; CDR3aa: CASSQPIGPAYGYTF
j_gene: TRBJ2-7; v_gene: TRBV7-9; d_gene: TRBD2; len: 14; abundance: NA; CDR3nt: TGTGCCAGCAGCCCGACTAGCGGGTTTTCCGAGCAGTACTTC; CDR3aa: CASSPTSGFSEQYF
j_gene: TRBJ2-3; v_gene: TRBV9; d_gene: TRBD2; len: 15; abundance: NA; CDR3nt: TGTGCCAGCAAGGGCGGGGGGGCCCCCACAGATACGCAGTATTTT; CDR3aa: CASKGGGAPTDTQYF
j_gene: TRBJ2-2; v_gene: TRBV29-1; d_gene: NA; len: 14; abundance: once; CDR3nt: TGCAGCGTTGTAGGGCGCGCGAACACCGGGGAGCTGTTTTTT; CDR3aa: CSVVGRANTGELFF
j_gene: TRBJ1-1; v_gene: TRBV19; d_gene: NA; len: 15; abundance: NA; CDR3nt: TGTGCCAGTAGTATAGATCGGAGACAGAACACTGAAGCTTTCTTT; CDR3aa: CASSIDRRQNTEAFF
j_gene: TRBJ2-1; v_gene: TRBV5-6; d_gene: NA; len: 14; abundance: NA; CDR3nt: TGTGCCAGCAGCTTTGGGGGGGCTCTGATTGAGCAGTTCTTC; CDR3aa: CASSFGGALIEQFF
j_gene: TRBJ1-3; v_gene: TRBV11-1; d_gene: NA; len: 14; abundance: NA; CDR3nt: TGTGCCAGCAGCTCCAGGGGAACTGGAAACACCATATATTTT; CDR3aa: CASSSRGTGNTIYF
j_gene: TRBJ2-2; v_gene: TRBV5-4; d_gene: TRBD2; len: 17; abundance: NA; CDR3nt: TGTGCCAGCAGCCCTGAGACTAGCGGGGTTCGCACCGGGGAGCTGTTTTTT; CDR3aa: CASSPETSGVRTGELFF
j_gene: TRBJ2-3; v_gene: TRBV18; d_gene: NA; len: 15; abundance: NA; CDR3nt: TGTGCCAGCTCACCAGGGTTAGCCGTAACAGATACGCAGTATTTT; CDR3aa: CASSPGLAVTDTQYF
j_gene: TRBJ1-1; v_gene: TRBV2; d_gene: NA; len: 15; abundance: NA; CDR3nt: TGTGCCAGCAGCCGCTCTGGGGGAGGGTTAACTGAAGCTTTCTTT; CDR3aa: CASSRSGGGLTEAFF
j_gene: TRBJ2-7; v_gene: TRBV20-1; d_gene: TRBD1; len: 16; abundance: NA; CDR3nt: TGCAGTGCTAGTGCCTCTACAGGGGGCTCGTCCTACGAGCAGTACTTC; CDR3aa: CSASASTGGSSYEQYF
j_gene: TRBJ2-3; v_gene: TRBV5-1; d_gene: TRBD2; len: 16; abundance: NA; CDR3nt: TGCGCCAGCAGCTTGGGTGATTCAGCGGGGGCAGATACGCAGTATTTT; CDR3aa: CASSLGDSAGADTQYF
j_gene: TRBJ1-4; v_gene: TRBV6-5; d_gene: NA; len: 14; abundance: NA; CDR3nt: TGTGCCAGCAGTTTCTCTGCCAATAATGAAAAACTGTTTTTT; CDR3aa: CASSFSANNEKLFF
j_gene: TRBJ1-3; v_gene: TRBV11-2; d_gene: NA; len: 14; abundance: NA; CDR3nt: TGTGCCAGCAGCGCCCGGCGGGCTGGAAACACCATATATTTT; CDR3aa: CASSARRAGNTIYF